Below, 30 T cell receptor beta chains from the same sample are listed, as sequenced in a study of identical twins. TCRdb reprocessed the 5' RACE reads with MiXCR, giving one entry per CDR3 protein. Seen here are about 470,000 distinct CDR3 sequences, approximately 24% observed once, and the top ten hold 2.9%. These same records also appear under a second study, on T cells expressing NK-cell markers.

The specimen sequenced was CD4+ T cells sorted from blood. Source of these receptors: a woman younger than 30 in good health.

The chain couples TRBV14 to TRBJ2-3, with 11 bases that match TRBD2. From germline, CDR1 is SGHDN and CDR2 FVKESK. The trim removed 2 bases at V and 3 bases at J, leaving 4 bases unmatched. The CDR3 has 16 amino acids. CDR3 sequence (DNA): TGTGCCAGCAGCCAACCGCGACTAGCGGGAACAGATACGCAGTATTTT. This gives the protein CASSQPRLAGTDTQYF.

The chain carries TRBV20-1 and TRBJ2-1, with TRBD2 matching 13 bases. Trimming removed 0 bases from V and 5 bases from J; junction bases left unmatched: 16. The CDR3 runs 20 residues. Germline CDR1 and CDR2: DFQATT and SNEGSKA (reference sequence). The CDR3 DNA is TGCAGTGCTAGAGATCTGTCACCGAAGAAAGGACTAGCGGGGGACAATGAGCAGTTCTTC. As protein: CSARDLSPKKGLAGDNEQFF.

This CDR3 is CASSTTKGDTDTQYF. DNA for the CDR3: TGTGCCAGCAGTACAACCAAGGGGGACACAGATACGCAGTATTTT. The chain carries TRBV25-1 and TRBJ2-3; D might be TRBD1 (6 bases). V was trimmed by 5 bases and J by 2 bases, leaving 14 bases between them. The CDR3 length is 15 residues. The germline CDR1 and CDR2 sequences are MGHDK and SYGVNS.

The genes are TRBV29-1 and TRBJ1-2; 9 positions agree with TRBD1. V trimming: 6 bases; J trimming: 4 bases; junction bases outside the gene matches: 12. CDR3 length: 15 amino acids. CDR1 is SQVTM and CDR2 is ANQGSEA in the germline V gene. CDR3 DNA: TGCAGCGTCACCGGACAGGGGTCTTATTTCTATGGCTACACCTTC. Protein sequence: CSVTGQGSYFYGYTF.

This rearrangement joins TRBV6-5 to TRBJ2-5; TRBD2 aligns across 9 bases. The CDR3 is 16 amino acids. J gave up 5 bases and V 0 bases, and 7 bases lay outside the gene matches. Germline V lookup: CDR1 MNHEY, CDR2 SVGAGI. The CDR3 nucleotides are TGTGCCAGCAGTTACTCGAGAGCGGGAGGTAGGGAGACCCAGTACTTC. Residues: CASSYSRAGGRETQYF.

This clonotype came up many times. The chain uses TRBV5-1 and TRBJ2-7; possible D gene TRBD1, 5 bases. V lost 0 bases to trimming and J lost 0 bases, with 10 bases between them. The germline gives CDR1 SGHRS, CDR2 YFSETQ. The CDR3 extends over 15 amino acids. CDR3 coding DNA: TGCGCCAGCAGCTTGGCCTGGGGCAGCTCCTACGAGCAGTACTTC. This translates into CASSLAWGSSYEQYF. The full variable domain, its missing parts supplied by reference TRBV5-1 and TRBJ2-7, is KAGVTQTPRYLIKTRGQQVTLSCSPISGHRSVSWYQQTPGQGLQFLFEYFSETQRNKGNFPGRFSGRQFSNSRSEMNVSTLELGDSALYLCASSLAWGSSYEQYFGPGTRLTVT.

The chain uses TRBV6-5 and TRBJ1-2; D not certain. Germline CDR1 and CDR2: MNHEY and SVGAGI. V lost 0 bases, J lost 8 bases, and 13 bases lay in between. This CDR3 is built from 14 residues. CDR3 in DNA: TGTGCCAGCAGTTACTCGGTAGACACTTGGGGCTACACCTTC. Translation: CASSYSVDTWGYTF.

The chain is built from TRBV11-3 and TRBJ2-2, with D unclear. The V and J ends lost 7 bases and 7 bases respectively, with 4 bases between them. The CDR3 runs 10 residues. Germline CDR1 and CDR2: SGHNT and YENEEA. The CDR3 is CASKDGELFF. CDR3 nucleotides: TGTGCCAGCAAGGACGGGGAGCTGTTTTTT.

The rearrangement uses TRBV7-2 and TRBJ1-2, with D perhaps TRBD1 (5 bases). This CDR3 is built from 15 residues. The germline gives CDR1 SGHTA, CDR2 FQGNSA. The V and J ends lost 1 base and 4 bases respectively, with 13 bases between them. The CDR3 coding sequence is TGTGCCAGCAGCTTAGACGCCAGGGTTGTCTATGGCTACACCTTC. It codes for CASSLDARVVYGYTF.

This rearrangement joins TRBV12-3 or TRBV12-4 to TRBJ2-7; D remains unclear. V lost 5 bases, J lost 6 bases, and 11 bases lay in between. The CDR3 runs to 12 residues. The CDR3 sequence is CASSQRHGEQYF. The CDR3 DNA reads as TGTGCCAGCAGTCAAAGACACGGCGAGCAGTACTTC.

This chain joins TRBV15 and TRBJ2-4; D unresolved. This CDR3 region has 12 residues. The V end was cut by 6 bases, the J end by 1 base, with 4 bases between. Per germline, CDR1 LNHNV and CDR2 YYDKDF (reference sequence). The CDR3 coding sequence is TGTGCCACCAGGACTGCCAAAAACATTCAGTACTTC. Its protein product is CATRTAKNIQYF.

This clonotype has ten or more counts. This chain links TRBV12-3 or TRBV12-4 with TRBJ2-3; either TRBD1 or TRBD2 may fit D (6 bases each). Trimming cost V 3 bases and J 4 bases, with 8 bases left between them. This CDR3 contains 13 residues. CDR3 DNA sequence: TGTGCCAGCAGTTTTAGGGGGGCAGATACGCAGTATTTT. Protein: CASSFRGADTQYF.

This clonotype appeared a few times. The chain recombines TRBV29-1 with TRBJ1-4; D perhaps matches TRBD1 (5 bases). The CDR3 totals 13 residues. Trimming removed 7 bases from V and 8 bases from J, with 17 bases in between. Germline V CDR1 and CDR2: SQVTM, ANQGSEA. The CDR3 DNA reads TGCAGCGCCGCCGGGACGGAAGGGGAAAAACTGTTTTTT. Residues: CSAAGTEGEKLFF. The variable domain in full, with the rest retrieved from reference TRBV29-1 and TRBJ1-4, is SAVISQKPSRDICQRGTSLTIQCQVDSQVTMMFWYRQQPGQSLTLIATANQGSEATYESGFVIDKFPISRPNLTFSTLTVSNMSPEDSSIYLCSAAGTEGEKLFFGSGTQLSVL.

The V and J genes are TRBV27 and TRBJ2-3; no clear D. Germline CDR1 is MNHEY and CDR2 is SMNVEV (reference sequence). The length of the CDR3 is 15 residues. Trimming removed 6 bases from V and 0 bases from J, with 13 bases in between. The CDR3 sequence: CASSNRITSTDTQYF. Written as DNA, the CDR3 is TGTGCCAGCAGCAATAGGATCACTAGCACAGATACGCAGTATTTT.

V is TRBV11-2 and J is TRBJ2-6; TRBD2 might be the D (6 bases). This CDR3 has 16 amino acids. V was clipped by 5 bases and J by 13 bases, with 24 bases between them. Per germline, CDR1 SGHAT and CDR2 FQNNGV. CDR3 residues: CASSPLGRGPRTVLTF. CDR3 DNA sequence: TGTGCCAGCAGCCCTCTAGGGCGGGGACCCAGGACGGTCCTGACTTTC.

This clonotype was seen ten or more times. The CDR3 spells CASSFDSRHQPQHF. CDR3 nucleotides: TGTGCCAGCAGTTTTGACAGTCGGCATCAGCCCCAGCATTTT. The chain recombines TRBV27 with TRBJ1-5, with a tentative D call TRBD1 (5 bases). V lost 3 bases to trimming and J lost 5 bases, with 11 bases between them. Germline values: CDR1 MNHEY, CDR2 SMNVEV (reference sequence). The CDR3 has 14 residues.

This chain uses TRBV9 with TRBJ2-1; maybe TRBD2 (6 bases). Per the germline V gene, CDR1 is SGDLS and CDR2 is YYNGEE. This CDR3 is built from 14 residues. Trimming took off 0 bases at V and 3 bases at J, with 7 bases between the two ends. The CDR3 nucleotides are TGTGCCAGCAGCGTAGGGGGGGACTACAATGAGCAGTTCTTC. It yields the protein CASSVGGDYNEQFF.

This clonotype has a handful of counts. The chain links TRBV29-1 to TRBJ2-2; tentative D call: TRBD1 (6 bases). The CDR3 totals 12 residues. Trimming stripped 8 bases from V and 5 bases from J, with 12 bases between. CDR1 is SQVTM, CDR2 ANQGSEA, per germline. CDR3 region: CSTDRRTGELFF. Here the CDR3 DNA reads TGCAGCACCGACAGGCGAACCGGGGAGCTGTTTTTT.

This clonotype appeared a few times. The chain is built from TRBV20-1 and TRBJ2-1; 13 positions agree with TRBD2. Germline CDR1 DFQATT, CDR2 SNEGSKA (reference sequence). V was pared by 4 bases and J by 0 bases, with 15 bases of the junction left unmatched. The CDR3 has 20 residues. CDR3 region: CSANRNPGLAGSSSYNEQFF. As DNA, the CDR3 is TGCAGTGCTAATCGTAATCCGGGACTAGCGGGATCGAGCTCCTACAATGAGCAGTTCTTC.

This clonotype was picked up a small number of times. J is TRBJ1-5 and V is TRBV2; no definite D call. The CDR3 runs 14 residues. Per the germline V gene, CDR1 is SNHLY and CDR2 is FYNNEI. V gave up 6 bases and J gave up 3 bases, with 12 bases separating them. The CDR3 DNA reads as TGTGCCAGCAGCAATGACGGAATCAATCAGCCCCAGCATTTT. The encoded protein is CASSNDGINQPQHF. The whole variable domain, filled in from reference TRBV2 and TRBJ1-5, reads EPEVTQTPSHQVTQMGQEVILRCVPISNHLYFYWYRQILGQKVEFLVSFYNNEISEKSEIFDDQFSVERPDGSNFTLKIRSTKLEDSAMYFCASSNDGINQPQHFGDGTRLSIL.

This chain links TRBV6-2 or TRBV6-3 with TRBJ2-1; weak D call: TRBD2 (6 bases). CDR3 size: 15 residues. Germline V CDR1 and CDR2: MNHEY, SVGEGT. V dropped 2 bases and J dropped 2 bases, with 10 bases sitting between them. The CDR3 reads CASSYRPSAYNEQFF. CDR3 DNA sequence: TGTGCCAGCAGTTACCGTCCTAGCGCCTACAATGAGCAGTTCTTC.

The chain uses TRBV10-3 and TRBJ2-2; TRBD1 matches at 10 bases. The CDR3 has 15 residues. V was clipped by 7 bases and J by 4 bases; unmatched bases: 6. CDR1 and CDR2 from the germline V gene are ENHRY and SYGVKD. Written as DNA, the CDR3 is TGTGCCATCACACCGGGACAGGGGCGCACCGGGGAGCTGTTTTTT. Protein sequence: CAITPGQGRTGELFF.

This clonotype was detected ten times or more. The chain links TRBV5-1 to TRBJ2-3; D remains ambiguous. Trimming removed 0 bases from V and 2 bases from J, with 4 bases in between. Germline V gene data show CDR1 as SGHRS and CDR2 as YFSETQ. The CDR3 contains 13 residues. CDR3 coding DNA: TGCGCCAGCAGCTTGGCCCCCACAGATACGCAGTATTTT. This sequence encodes CASSLAPTDTQYF.

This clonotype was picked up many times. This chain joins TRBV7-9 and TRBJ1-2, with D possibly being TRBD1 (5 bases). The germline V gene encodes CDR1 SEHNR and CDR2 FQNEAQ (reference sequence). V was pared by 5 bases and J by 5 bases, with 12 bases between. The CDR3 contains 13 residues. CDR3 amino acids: CASSPRDFYGYTF. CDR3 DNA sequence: TGTGCCAGCAGCCCCCGGGACTTTTATGGCTACACCTTC.

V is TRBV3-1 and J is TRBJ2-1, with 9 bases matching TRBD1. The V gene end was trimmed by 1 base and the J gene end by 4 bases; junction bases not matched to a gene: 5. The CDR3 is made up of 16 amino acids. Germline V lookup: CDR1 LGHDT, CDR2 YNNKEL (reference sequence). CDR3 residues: CASSQGGTGKYNEQFF. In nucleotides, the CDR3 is TGTGCCAGCAGCCAAGGAGGGACAGGGAAATACAATGAGCAGTTCTTC.

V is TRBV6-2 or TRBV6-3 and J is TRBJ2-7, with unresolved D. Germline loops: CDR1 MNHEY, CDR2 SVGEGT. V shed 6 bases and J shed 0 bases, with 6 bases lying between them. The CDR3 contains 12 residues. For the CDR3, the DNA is TGTGCCAGCAGATATAACTCCTACGAGCAGTACTTC. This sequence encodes CASRYNSYEQYF.

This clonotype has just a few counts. The CDR3 is CASSPGYGQGLNEQFF. The DNA for the CDR3 is TGCGCCAGCAGCCCGGGTTATGGACAGGGGTTGAATGAGCAGTTCTTC. The rearrangement uses TRBV5-1 and TRBJ2-1; TRBD1 matches 9 bases. The CDR3 consists of 16 residues. After removal of 4 bases from V and 7 bases from J, the junction contained 12 bases not matched to a gene. In germline, CDR1 is SGHRS, CDR2 YFSETQ.

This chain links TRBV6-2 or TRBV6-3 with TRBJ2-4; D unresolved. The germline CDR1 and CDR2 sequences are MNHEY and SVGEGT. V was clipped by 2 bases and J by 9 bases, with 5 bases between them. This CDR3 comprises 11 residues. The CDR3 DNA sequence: TGTGCCAGCAGTTACAGGTCCATTCAGTACTTC. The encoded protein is CASSYRSIQYF.

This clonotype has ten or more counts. CDR3 coding DNA: TGCGCCAGCAGCTTGAGCTCCGGGACAGGCTACGAGCAGTACTTC. It translates to CASSLSSGTGYEQYF. The chain has TRBV5-1 and TRBJ2-7; TRBD1 agrees at 8 bases. The CDR3 totals 15 residues. The V and J ends lost 1 base and 3 bases, in that order; junction bases with no gene match: 6. Per the germline V gene, CDR1 is SGHRS and CDR2 is YFSETQ.

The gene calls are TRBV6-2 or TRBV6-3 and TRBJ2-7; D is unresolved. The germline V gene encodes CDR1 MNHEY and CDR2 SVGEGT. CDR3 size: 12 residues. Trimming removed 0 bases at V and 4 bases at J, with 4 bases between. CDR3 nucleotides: TGTGCCAGCAGTTACTCCCCATACGAGCAGTACTTC. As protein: CASSYSPYEQYF.